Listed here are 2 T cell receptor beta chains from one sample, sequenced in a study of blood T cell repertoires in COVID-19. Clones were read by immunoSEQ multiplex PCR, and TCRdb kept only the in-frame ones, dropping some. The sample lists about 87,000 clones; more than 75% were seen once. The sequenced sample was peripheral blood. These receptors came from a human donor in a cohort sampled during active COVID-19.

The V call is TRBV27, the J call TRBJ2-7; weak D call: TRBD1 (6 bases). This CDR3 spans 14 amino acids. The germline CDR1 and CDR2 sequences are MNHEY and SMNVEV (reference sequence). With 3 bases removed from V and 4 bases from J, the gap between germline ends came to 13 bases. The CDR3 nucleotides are TGTGCCAGCAGTTTCTTTGGGACAAAGTACGAGCAGTACTTC. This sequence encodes CASSFFGTKYEQYF.

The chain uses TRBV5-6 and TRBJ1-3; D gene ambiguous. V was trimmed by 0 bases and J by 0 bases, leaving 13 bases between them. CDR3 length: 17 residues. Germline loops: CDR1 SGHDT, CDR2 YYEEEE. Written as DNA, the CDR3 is TGTGCCAGCAGCTTGGGGATGTTCGGGTACTCTGGAAACACCATATATTTT. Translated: CASSLGMFGYSGNTIYF.